The TCR beta chain under discussion was sequenced for a study of cytotoxic CD8 clonotypes in ibrutinib-treated CLL. This table comes from immunoSEQ multiplex PCR, and its TCRdb copy is limited to in-frame clones, with some not included. The table shows about 130,000 clones, with 80% to 90% occurring only once. The TCR sequence derives from a human donor with chronic lymphocytic leukemia. Sample: PBMCs, taken after 24 months of ibrutinib treatment.

CDR3 coding DNA: TGTGCCAGCAGGGCGACAGACTTCTATGGCTACACCTTC. This translates into CASRATDFYGYTF. J is TRBJ1-2 and V is TRBV28; D is possibly TRBD1 (5 bases). The V end was cut by 6 bases, the J end by 4 bases, with 12 bases between. The germline CDR1 and CDR2 sequences are MDHEN and SYDVKM. This CDR3 has 13 amino acids.